These 20 T cell receptor beta chains were sequenced from one sample in a study of PD-1 blockade in classical Hodgkin lymphoma. The repertoire was sequenced with immunoSEQ multiplex PCR; TCRdb's copy has only in-frame clones and lacks some. The sample lists roughly 31,000 clones; roughly 87% were seen once. There was relapse after autologous stem cell transplantation in every patient, and there was variation in brentuximab vedotin exposure. From thawed PBMCs, CD4+ T cells were purified using magnetic negative selection. The material was CD4+ T cells from blood, obtained at baseline. These receptors were taken from a human donor with classical Hodgkin lymphoma.

This chain uses TRBV27 with TRBJ1-6, with D hard to call. This CDR3 spans 14 amino acids. Germline V gives CDR1 MNHEY, CDR2 SMNVEV (reference sequence). Trimming cost V 2 bases and J 7 bases, with 9 bases left between them. The CDR3: CASSLPGYNSPLHF. The CDR3 region has the DNA TGTGCCAGCAGTTTACCGGGGTACAATTCACCCCTCCACTTT.

The chain joins TRBV5-1 to TRBJ2-7; tentative D call: TRBD2 (6 bases). The CDR3 is 14 residues long. V lost 4 bases and J 1 base, leaving 12 bases between the germline ends. Germline CDR1 reads SGHRS; CDR2 reads YFSETQ. The CDR3 coding sequence is TGCGCCAGCAGCCGCCCGGGACTTTCCTACGAGCAGTACTTC. Translated, it gives CASSRPGLSYEQYF.

This clone was detected only once. This chain links TRBV4-1 with TRBJ2-7; TRBD1 aligns across 7 bases. CDR1 MGHRA and CDR2 YSYEKL come from the germline V gene. There are 18 residues in the CDR3. Germline trimming cut 2 bases from V and 0 bases from J; bases unmatched to any gene: 13. Written as DNA, the CDR3 is TGCGCCAGCAGCCAAAGTGGGACAGCGAACCCGAACTCCTACGAGCAGTACTTC. Encoded protein: CASSQSGTANPNSYEQYF.

The V call is TRBV6-5, the J call TRBJ1-1; unclear D gene. Trimming left V 11 bases short and J 7 bases short, with 17 bases between. The CDR3 contains 12 residues. Germline V gene data show CDR1 as MNHEY and CDR2 as SVGAGI. The CDR3 reads CASYTGIHEAFF. The CDR3 DNA reads as TGTGCCTCTTACACGGGGATCCATGAAGCTTTCTTT.

This sequence joins TRBV27 and TRBJ2-6, with D possibly matching TRBD1 (5 bases). The CDR3 length is 13 residues. Trimming left V 9 bases short and J 2 bases short, with 8 bases between. CDR1 MNHEY and CDR2 SMNVEV come from the germline V gene (reference sequence). The CDR3 loop reads CASRGAGANVLTF. CDR3 coding DNA: TGTGCCAGTAGGGGCGCTGGGGCCAACGTCCTGACTTTC.

V usage is TRBV2 and J usage is TRBJ2-5; maybe TRBD2 (6 bases). This CDR3 is 14 amino acids long. Trimming shortened V by 7 bases and J by 3 bases, and 15 bases separated the two germline ends. CDR1 is SNHLY and CDR2 is FYNNEI in the germline V gene. The CDR3 protein is CASNVEGAKETQYF. As DNA, the CDR3 is TGTGCCAGCAATGTGGAGGGTGCAAAAGAGACCCAGTACTTC.

The rearrangement uses TRBV28 and TRBJ2-7; 7 bases match TRBD1. The ends lost 5 bases at V and 6 bases at J; junction bases unmatched: 16. Germline CDR1 MDHEN, CDR2 SYDVKM. The CDR3 loop spans 16 amino acids. CDR3 sequence: CASSGSTGTETREQYF. CDR3 coding DNA: TGTGCCAGCAGTGGCTCAACCGGGACAGAGACCCGCGAGCAGTACTTC. Combining the CDR3 with reference TRBV28 and TRBJ2-7 gives the whole variable domain DVKVTQSSRYLVKRTGEKVFLECVQDMDHENMFWYRQDPGLGLRLIYFSYDVKMKEKGDIPEGYSVSREKKERFSLILESASTNQTSMYLCASSGSTGTETREQYFGPGTRLTVT.

The chain has TRBV29-1 and TRBJ1-3, with D hard to call. This CDR3 has 12 amino acids. V lost 5 bases and J lost 0, with 5 bases in between. Germline V gene data show CDR1 as SQVTM and CDR2 as ANQGSEA. Here the CDR3 DNA reads TGCAGCGTTCAAGGCTCTGGAAACACCATATATTTT. Residues: CSVQGSGNTIYF.

The V gene is TRBV5-1, the J gene TRBJ1-5; the D gene is possibly TRBD1 (5 bases). Trimming left V 4 bases short and J 4 bases short, with 15 bases between. This CDR3 comprises 15 residues. CDR1 SGHRS and CDR2 YFSETQ come from the germline V gene. In DNA, the CDR3 is TGCGCCAGCAGCCCCGAGGGACTCCTAAATCAGCCCCAGCATTTT. Translating gives CASSPEGLLNQPQHF.

The genes are TRBV5-4 and TRBJ2-7; 7 bases align to TRBD2. CDR3 length equals 14 residues. Germline assignment: CDR1 SGHNT and CDR2 YYREEE (reference sequence). The V segment lost 4 bases and the J segment 5 bases; nucleotides outside the gene matches: 9. The CDR3: CASSASGHTDEQYF. DNA of the CDR3: TGTGCCAGCAGCGCTAGCGGTCACACCGACGAGCAGTACTTC.

The chain links TRBV18 to TRBJ1-1; D remains ambiguous. Trimming removed 3 bases at V and 1 base at J, with 9 bases between. The CDR3 is 14 amino acids. The germline V gene has CDR1 KGHSH and CDR2 LQKENI. The CDR3 protein is CASSPITRNTEAFF. The CDR3 DNA reads as TGTGCCAGCTCACCCATCACGAGGAACACTGAAGCTTTCTTT.

This chain uses TRBV28 with TRBJ2-3; possible D gene TRBD1, 8 bases. CDR1 and CDR2 from the germline V gene are MDHEN and SYDVKM. The CDR3 is made up of 16 amino acids. Trimming cost V 5 bases and J 4 bases, with 19 bases left between them. CDR3 DNA: TGTGCCAGCAGTGAAAGCGGGACAGGCATTTCAGATACGCAGTATTTT. Translated, it gives CASSESGTGISDTQYF.

This chain links TRBV6-5 with TRBJ1-1; 10 positions agree with TRBD1. The CDR3 spans 15 residues. Trimming took 6 bases from V and 3 from J; bases not matched to a gene: 7. Germline-derived CDR1 and CDR2 are MNHEY and SVGAGI. CDR3 region: CASRTDRGRHTEAFF. The CDR3 bases are TGTGCCAGCAGAACAGACAGGGGGCGTCACACTGAAGCTTTCTTT.

The V gene is TRBV14, the J gene TRBJ2-2; D may be TRBD2 (6 bases). Germline assignment: CDR1 SGHDN and CDR2 FVKESK. Between the trimmed V and J ends, which lost 4 bases and 7 bases, there was a span of 10 bases. The CDR3 totals 13 residues. CDR3: CASSLKGGGELFF. The CDR3 DNA reads as TGTGCCAGCAGCCTTAAGGGAGGCGGGGAGCTGTTTTTT.

The chain combines TRBV19 with TRBJ2-3, with a weak D call TRBD2 (6 bases). The CDR3 is 15 residues long. The V end was cut by 2 bases, the J end by 4 bases, with 13 bases between. In germline, CDR1 is LNHDA, CDR2 SQIVND (reference sequence). The CDR3 nucleotides read TGTGCCAGTAGTATAAGGAGCGGGTCAGCAGATACGCAGTATTTT. Translation: CASSIRSGSADTQYF.

This chain uses TRBV14 with TRBJ2-7; possibly TRBD1 for D (6 bases). V was shortened by 2 bases and J by 2 bases, with 10 bases between the two germline ends. Germline CDR1 and CDR2: SGHDN and FVKESK. The CDR3 spans 14 residues. The CDR3 coding sequence is TGTGCCAGCAGCCAATTCCAGGGGACCTACGAGCAGTACTTC. Amino acids: CASSQFQGTYEQYF.

The CDR3 protein is CAWSVDRANTEAFF. The CDR3 DNA follows: TGTGCCTGGAGTGTGGACAGGGCAAACACTGAAGCTTTCTTT. The chain links TRBV30 to TRBJ1-1; 8 nucleotides align to TRBD1. With V trimmed by 0 bases and J by 2 bases, 2 bases remained unmatched. Germline-derived CDR1 and CDR2 are GTSNPN and SVGIG (reference sequence). The CDR3 runs 14 residues.

V usage is TRBV7-2 and J usage is TRBJ2-2, with TRBD2 matching over 15 bases. This CDR3 has 16 residues. V shed 5 bases and J 13 bases; nucleotides not matched to a gene: 11. The V gene's germline CDR1 is SGHTA and CDR2 FQGNSA. The CDR3 DNA reads as TGTGCCAGCAGCACTAGTCCGGGACTAGCGGGAGGTTGGCTGTTTTTT. Its protein is CASSTSPGLAGGWLFF.

The J gene is TRBJ2-4, the V gene TRBV6-1; D unclear. With 4 bases removed from V and 5 bases from J, the gap between germline ends came to 15 bases. CDR3 size: 15 residues. Germline CDR1 and CDR2: MNHNS and SASEGT. CDR3: CASSARNRVQNIQYF. For the CDR3, the DNA is TGTGCCAGCAGTGCCCGTAACAGAGTCCAAAACATTCAGTACTTC.

This chain links TRBV4-3 with TRBJ2-1; a weak D match, TRBD1 (6 bases). There are 14 residues in the CDR3. Trimming pared 0 bases from V and 15 bases from J, leaving 18 bases between. Per germline, CDR1 LGHNA and CDR2 YSLEER. CDR3 protein: CASSQDVVGTGRFF. The CDR3, as DNA: TGCGCCAGCAGCCAAGATGTAGTTGGTACAGGGCGGTTCTTC.